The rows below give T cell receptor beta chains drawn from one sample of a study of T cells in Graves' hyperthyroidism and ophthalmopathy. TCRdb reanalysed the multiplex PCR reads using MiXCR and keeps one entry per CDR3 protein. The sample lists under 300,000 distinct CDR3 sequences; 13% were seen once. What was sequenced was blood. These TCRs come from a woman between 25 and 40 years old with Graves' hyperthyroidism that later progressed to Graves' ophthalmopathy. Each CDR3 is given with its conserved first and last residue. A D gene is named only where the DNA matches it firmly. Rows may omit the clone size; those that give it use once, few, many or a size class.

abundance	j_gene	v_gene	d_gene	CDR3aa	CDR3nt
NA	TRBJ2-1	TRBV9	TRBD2	CASSATSVSEQFF	TGTGCCAGCAGCGCCACTAGCGTGAGTGAGCAGTTCTTC
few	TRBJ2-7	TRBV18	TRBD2	CASSPQGTSGRGEQYF	TGTGCCAGCTCACCACAAGGGACTAGCGGGAGGGGCGAGCAGTACTTC
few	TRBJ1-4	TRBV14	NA	CASSPLINHDEKLFF	TGTGCCAGCAGCCCCCTAATTAATCATGATGAAAAACTGTTTTTT
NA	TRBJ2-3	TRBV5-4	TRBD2	CASSSTSGTMSTDTQYF	TGTGCCAGCAGCTCGACTAGCGGGACAATGAGCACAGATACGCAGTATTTT
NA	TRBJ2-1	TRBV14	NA	CASSQEAGSEWVDEQFF	TGTGCCAGCAGCCAAGAAGCAGGGTCGGAGTGGGTCGATGAGCAGTTCTTC
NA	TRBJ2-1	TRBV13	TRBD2	CASSFPPPGLAGSNEQFF	TGTGCCAGCAGCTTCCCACCCCCGGGACTAGCGGGATCAAATGAGCAGTTCTTC
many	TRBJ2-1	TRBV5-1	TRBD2	CASTSPFDGGYNEQFF	TGCGCCAGCACCTCGCCCTTCGACGGGGGGTACAATGAGCAGTTCTTC
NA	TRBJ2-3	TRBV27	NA	CASSLDHSGVSDTQYF	TGTGCCAGCAGTTTGGACCATTCGGGGGTATCAGATACGCAGTATTTT
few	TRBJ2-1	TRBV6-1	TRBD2	CASSYSPGGSFNEQFF	TGTGCCAGCAGTTACTCCCCTGGCGGGAGCTTTAATGAGCAGTTCTTC
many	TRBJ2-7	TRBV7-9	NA	CASSRPGTIYEQYF	TGTGCCAGCAGCCGACCGGGGACAATCTACGAGCAGTACTTC
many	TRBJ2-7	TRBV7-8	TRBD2	CASSLGSLAAREQYF	TGTGCCAGCAGCTTAGGGTCCCTAGCGGCGCGCGAGCAGTACTTC
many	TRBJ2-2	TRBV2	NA	CASSEDTRAGELFF	TGTGCCAGCAGTGAAGACACGCGTGCCGGGGAGCTGTTTTTT
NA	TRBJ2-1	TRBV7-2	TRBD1	CASSGRDRGVQFF	TGTGCCAGCAGCGGACGGGACAGGGGTGTGCAGTTCTTC
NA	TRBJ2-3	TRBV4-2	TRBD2	CASSPRPVAGFPTDTQYF	TGTGCCAGCAGCCCACGCCCTGTAGCGGGTTTTCCCACAGATACGCAGTATTTT
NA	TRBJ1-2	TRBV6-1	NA	CASSSGVYGHTF	TGTGCCAGCAGCTCAGGGGTCTATGGCCACACCTTC
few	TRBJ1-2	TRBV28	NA	CASRKGTYGYTF	TGTGCCAGCAGGAAAGGGACCTATGGCTACACCTTC
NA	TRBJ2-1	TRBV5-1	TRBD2	CASSLGAAGLAGDRFF	TGCGCCAGCAGCTTGGGGGCTGCGGGACTAGCGGGAGACCGGTTCTTC
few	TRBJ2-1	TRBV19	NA	CASSIVMDEQFF	TGTGCCAGTAGTATAGTCATGGATGAGCAGTTCTTC
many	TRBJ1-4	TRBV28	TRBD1	CASRKPGQTYEKLFF	TGTGCCAGCAGGAAACCGGGACAGACCTATGAAAAACTGTTTTTT
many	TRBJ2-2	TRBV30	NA	CAWSIQGRTGELFF	TGTGCCTGGAGTATACAGGGCCGGACCGGGGAGCTGTTTTTT
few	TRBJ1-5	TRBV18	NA	CASSPTDTWGPQHF	TGTGCCAGCTCACCCACGGATACCTGGGGGCCCCAGCATTTT
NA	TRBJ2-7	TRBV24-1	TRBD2	CATSDPGRGGTYEQYF	TGTGCCACCAGTGACCCCGGACGGGGAGGGACCTACGAGCAGTACTTC
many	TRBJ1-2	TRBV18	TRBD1	CASSPDGQVSYGYTF	TGTGCCAGCTCACCGGACGGACAGGTTTCCTATGGCTACACCTTC
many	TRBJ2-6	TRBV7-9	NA	CASSLPGLSSGANVLTF	TGTGCCAGCAGCTTACCGGGACTGAGCTCTGGGGCCAACGTCCTGACTTTC
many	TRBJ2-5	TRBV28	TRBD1	CASSLGQGYETQYF	TGTGCCAGCAGTTTAGGACAGGGATACGAGACCCAGTACTTC
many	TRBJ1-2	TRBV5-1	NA	CASSLGNSYGYTF	TGCGCCAGCAGCTTGGGCAATTCCTATGGCTACACCTTC
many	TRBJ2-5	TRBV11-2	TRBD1	CASSSPGTGDQETQYF	TGTGCCAGCAGCTCCCCCGGGACAGGGGACCAGGAGACCCAGTACTTC
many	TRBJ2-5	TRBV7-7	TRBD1	CASSPRTGEVTQYF	TGTGCTAGCAGCCCTCGGACAGGGGAGGTGACCCAGTACTTC
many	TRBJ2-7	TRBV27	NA	CASKRQAASYEQYF	TGTGCCAGCAAGCGACAGGCGGCCTCCTACGAGCAGTACTTC
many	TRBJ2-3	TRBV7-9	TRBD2	CASSSIAGGSTDTQYF	TGTGCCAGCAGCTCGATAGCGGGAGGGAGCACAGATACGCAGTATTTT
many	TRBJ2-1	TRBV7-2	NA	CASSSLRDANEQFF	TGTGCCAGCAGCTCTCTCCGGGACGCCAATGAGCAGTTCTTC